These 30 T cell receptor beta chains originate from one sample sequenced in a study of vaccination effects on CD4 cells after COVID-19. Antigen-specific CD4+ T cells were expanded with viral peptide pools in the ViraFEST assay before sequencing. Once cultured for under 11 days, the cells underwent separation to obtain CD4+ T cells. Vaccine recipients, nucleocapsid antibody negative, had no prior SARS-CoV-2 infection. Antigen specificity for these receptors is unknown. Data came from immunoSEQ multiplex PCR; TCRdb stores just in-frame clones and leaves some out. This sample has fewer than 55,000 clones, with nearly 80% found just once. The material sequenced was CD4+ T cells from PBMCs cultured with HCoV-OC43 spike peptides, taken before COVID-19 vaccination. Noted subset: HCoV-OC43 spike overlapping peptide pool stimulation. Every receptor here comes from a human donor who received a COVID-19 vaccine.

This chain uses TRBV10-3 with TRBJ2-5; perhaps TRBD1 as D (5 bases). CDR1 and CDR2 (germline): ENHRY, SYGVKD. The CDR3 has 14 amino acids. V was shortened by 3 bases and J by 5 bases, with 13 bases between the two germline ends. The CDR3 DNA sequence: TGTGCCATCAGTGATGTCGGACACTGGGAGACCCAGTACTTC. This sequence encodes CAISDVGHWETQYF.

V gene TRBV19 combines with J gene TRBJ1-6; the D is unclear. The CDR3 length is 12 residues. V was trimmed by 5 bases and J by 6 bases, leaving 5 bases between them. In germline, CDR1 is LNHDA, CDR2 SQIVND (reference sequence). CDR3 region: CASSLPNSPLHF. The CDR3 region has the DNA TGTGCCAGTAGTCTCCCTAATTCACCCCTCCACTTT.

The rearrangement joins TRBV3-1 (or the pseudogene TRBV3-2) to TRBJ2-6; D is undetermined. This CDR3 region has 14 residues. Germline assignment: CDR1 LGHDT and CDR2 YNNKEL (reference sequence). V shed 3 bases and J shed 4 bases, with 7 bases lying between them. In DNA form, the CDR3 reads TGTGCCAGCAGCCAGTTCGGAGGGGCCAACGTCCTGACTTTC. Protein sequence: CASSQFGGANVLTF.

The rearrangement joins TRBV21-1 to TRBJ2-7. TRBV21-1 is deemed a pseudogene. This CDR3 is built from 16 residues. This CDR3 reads CASSTLGNRWNYEQYV. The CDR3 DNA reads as TGTGCCAGCAGCACCTTGGGGAATAGGTGGAATTACGAGCAGTACGTC.

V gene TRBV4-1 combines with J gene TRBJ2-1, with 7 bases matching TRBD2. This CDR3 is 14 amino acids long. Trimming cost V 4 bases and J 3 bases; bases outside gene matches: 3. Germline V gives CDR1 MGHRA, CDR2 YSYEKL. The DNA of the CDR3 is TGCGCCAGCAGCCTCGGGACTAACTACAATGAGCAGTTCTTC. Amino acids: CASSLGTNYNEQFF.

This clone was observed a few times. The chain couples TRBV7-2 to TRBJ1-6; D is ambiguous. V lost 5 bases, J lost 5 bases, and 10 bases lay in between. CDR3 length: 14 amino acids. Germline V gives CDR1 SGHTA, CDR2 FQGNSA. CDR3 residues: CASSRRANNSPLHF. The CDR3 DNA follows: TGTGCCAGCAGCCGCCGGGCGAATAATTCACCCCTCCACTTT. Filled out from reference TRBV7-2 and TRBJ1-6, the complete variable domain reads GAGVSQSPSNKVTEKGKDVELRCDPISGHTALYWYRQSLGQGLEFLIYFQGNSAPDKSGLPSDRFSAERTGGSVSTLTIQRTQQEDSAVYLCASSRRANNSPLHFGNGTRLTVT.

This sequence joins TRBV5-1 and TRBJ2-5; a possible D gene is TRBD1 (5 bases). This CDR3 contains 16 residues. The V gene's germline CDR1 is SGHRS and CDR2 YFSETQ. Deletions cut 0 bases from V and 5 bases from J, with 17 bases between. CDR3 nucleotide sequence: TGCGCCAGCAGCTTGGGTCCAGGGCTTGAACAGGAGACCCAGTACTTC. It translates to CASSLGPGLEQETQYF. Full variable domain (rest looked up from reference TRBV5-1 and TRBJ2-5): KAGVTQTPRYLIKTRGQQVTLSCSPISGHRSVSWYQQTPGQGLQFLFEYFSETQRNKGNFPGRFSGRQFSNSRSEMNVSTLELGDSALYLCASSLGPGLEQETQYFGPGTRLLVL.

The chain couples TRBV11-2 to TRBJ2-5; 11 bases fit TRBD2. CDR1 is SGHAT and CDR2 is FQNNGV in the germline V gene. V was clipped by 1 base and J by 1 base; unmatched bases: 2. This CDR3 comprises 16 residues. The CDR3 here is CASSLVLAGAQETQYF. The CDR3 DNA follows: TGTGCCAGCAGCTTAGTACTAGCGGGGGCCCAAGAGACCCAGTACTTC.

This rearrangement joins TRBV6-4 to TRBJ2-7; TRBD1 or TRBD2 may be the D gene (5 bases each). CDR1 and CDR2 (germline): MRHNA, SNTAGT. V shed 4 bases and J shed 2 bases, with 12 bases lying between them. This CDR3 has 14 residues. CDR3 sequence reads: CASSVRDVAYEQYV. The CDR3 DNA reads TGTGCCAGCAGTGTCCGGGACGTTGCCTACGAGCAGTACGTC.

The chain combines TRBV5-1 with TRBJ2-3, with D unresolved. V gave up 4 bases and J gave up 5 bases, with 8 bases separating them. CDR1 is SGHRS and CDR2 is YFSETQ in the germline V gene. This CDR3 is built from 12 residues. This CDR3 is CASSVQVDTQYF. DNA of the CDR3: TGCGCCAGCAGCGTACAAGTAGATACGCAGTATTTT.

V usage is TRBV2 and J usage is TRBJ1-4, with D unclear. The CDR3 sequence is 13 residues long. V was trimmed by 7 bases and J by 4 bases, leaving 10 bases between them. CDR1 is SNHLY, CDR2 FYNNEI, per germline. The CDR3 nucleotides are TGTGCCAGCATTGTGGAAAATAATGAAAAACTGTTTTTT. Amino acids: CASIVENNEKLFF.

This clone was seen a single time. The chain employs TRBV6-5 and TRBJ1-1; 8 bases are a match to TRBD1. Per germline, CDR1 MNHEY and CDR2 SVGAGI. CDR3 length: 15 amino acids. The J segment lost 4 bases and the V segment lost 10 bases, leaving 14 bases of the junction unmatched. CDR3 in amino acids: CATKRQGSGSTEAFF. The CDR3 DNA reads TGTGCCACCAAGAGACAGGGGTCAGGGAGCACTGAAGCTTTCTTT.

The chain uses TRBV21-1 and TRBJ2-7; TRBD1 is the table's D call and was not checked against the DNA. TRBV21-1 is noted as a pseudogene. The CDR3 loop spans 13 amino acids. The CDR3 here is CASSNGHSYEQYV. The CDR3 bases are TGTGCCAGCAGCAACGGACACTCCTACGAGCAGTACGTC.

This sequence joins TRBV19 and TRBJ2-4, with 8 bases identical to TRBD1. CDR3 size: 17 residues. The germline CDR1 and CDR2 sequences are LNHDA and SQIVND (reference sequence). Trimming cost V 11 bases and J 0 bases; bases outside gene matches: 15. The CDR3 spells CASRGRQGILAKNIQYF. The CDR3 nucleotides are TGTGCCTCGCGAGGGAGACAGGGGATTCTAGCCAAAAACATTCAGTACTTC. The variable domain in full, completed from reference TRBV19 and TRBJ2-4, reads DGGITQSPKYLFRKEGQNVTLSCEQNLNHDAMYWYRQDPGQGLRLIYYSQIVNDFQKGDIAEGYSVSREKKESFPLTVTSAQKNPTAFYLCASRGRQGILAKNIQYFGAGTRLSVL.

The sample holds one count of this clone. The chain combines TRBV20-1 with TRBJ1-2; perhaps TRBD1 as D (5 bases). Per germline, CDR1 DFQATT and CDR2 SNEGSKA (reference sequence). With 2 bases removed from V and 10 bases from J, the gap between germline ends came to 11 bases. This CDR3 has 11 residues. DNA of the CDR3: TGCAGTGCTAGATCATTCGGGGCCTACACCTTC. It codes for CSARSFGAYTF.

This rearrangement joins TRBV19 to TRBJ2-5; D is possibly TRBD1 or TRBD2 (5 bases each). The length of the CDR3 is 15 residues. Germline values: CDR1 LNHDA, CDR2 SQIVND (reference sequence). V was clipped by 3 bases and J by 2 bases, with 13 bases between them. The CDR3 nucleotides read TGTGCCAGTAGTATCGGGGCGGATTCACAAGAGACCCAGTACTTC. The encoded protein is CASSIGADSQETQYF.

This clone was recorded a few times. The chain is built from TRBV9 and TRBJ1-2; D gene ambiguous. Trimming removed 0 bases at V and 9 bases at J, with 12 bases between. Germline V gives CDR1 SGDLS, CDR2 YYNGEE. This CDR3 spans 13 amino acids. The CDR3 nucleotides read TGTGCCAGCAGCGTAGCGGGAGGCGACCGCTACACCTTC. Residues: CASSVAGGDRYTF. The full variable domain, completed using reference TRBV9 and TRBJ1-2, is DSGVTQTPKHLITATGQRVTLRCSPRSGDLSVYWYQQSLDQGLQFLIQYYNGEERAKGNILERFSAQQFPDLHSELNLSSLELGDSALYFCASSVAGGDRYTFGSGTRLTVV.

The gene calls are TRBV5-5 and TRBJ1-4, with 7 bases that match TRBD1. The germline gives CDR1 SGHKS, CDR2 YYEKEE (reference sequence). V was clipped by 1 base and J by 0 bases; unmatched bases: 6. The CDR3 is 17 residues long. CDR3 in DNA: TGTGCCAGCAGCTTGAACCCAACAGGGGCAACTAATGAAAAACTGTTTTTT. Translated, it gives CASSLNPTGATNEKLFF. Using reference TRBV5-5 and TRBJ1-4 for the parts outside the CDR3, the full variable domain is DAGVTQSPTHLIKTRGQQVTLRCSPISGHKSVSWYQQVLGQGPQFIFQYYEKEERGRGNFPDRFSARQFPNYSSELNVNALLLGDSALYLCASSLNPTGATNEKLFFGSGTQLSVL.

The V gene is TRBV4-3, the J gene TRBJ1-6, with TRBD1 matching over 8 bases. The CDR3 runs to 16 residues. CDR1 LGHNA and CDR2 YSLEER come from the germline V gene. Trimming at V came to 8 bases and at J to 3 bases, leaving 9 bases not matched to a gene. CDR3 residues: CASGPNRGDYNSPLHF. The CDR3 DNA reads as TGCGCCAGCGGCCCTAACAGGGGGGACTATAATTCACCCCTCCACTTT.

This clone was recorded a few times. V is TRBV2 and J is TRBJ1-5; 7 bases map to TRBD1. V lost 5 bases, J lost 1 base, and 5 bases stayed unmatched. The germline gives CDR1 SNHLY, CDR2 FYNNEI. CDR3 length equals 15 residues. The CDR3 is CASSFEQGSNQPQHF. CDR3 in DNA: TGTGCCAGCAGTTTCGAACAGGGGAGCAATCAGCCCCAGCATTTT.

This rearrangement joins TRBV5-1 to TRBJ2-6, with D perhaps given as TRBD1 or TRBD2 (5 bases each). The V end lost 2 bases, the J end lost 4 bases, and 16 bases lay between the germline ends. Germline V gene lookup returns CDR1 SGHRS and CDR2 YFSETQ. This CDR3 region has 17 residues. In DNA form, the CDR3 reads TGCGCCAGCAGCTTAAACGAGGGGCCTTCCGGGGCCAACGTCCTGACTTTC. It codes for CASSLNEGPSGANVLTF.

CDR3 protein: CASSQDGFSNQPQHF. As DNA, the CDR3 is TGCGCCAGCAGCCAAGATGGCTTTAGCAATCAGCCCCAGCATTTT. The chain couples TRBV4-3 to TRBJ1-5, with D hard to call. This CDR3 is 15 amino acids long. Germline CDR1 and CDR2: LGHNA and YSLEER. V was cut by 0 bases and J by 0 bases, with 6 bases left in between.

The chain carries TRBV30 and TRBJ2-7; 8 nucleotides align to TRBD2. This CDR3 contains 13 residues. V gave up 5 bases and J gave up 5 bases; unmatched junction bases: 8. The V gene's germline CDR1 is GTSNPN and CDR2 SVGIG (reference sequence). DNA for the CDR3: TGTGCCTGGGCCGGGGCAGCGGGGGACGAGCAGTACGTC. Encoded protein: CAWAGAAGDEQYV.

The CDR3 sequence: CATSRAGTNGELFF. In DNA, the CDR3 is TGTGCCACCAGCAGAGCCGGGACCAACGGGGAGCTGTTTTTT. The chain is built from TRBV15 and TRBJ2-2, with D perhaps being TRBD1 or TRBD2 (5 bases each). Trimming pared 1 base from V and 7 bases from J, leaving 10 bases between. Germline V gives CDR1 LNHNV, CDR2 YYDKDF (reference sequence). The CDR3 extends over 14 amino acids.

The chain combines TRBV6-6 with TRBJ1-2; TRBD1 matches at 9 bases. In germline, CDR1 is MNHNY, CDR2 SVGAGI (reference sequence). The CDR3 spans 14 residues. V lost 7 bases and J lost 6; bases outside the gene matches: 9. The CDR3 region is CASNQARDRDGYTF. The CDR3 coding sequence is TGTGCCAGCAACCAAGCCCGGGACAGGGATGGCTACACCTTC.

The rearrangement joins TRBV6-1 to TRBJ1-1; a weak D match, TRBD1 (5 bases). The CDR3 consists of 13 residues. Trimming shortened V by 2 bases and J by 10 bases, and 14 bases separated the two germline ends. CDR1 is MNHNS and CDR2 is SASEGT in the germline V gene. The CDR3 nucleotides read TGTGCCAGCAGTGAATTGGGGATTCAGGGAGCTTTCTTT. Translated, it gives CASSELGIQGAFF.

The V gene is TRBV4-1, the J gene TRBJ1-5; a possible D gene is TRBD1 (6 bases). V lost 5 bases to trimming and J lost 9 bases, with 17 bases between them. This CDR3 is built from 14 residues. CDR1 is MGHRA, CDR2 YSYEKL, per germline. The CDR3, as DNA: TGCGCCAGCAGCGAGCGGACTGTAGGGGGGCCCCAGCATTTT. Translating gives CASSERTVGGPQHF.

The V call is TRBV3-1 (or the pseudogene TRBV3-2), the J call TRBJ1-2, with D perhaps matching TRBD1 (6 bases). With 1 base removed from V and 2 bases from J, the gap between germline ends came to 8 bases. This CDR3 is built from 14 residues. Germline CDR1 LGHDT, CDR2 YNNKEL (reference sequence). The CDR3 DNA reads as TGTGCCAGCAGCCAAGGGCAGGGGAACTATGGCTACACCTTC. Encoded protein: CASSQGQGNYGYTF.

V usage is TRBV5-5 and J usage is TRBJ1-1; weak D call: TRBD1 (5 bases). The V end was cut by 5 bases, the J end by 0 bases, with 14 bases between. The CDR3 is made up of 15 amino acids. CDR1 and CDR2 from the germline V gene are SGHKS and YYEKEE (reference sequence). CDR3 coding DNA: TGTGCCAGCAGGACACAGGAAAACATGAACACTGAAGCTTTCTTT. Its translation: CASRTQENMNTEAFF.

CDR3 nucleotide sequence: TGTGCCAGCAGCGTAGACGGGGTTCAGCCCCAGCATTTT. This sequence encodes CASSVDGVQPQHF. The gene calls are TRBV9 and TRBJ1-5, with D unclear. CDR3 length: 13 residues. Trimming took 0 bases from V and 6 from J, leaving 7 bases between them. CDR1 SGDLS and CDR2 YYNGEE come from the germline V gene.